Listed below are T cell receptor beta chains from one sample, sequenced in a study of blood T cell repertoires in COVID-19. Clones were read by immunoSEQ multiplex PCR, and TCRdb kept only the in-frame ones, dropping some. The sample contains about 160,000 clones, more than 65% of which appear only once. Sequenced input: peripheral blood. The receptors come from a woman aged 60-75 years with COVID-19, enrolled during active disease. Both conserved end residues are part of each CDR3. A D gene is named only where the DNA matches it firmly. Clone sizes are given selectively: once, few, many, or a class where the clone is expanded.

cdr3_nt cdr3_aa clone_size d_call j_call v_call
TGTGCCACCCCGGGTAATAGCGGGATCACAGATACGCAGTATTTT CATPGNSGITDTQYF - TRBD2 TRBJ2-3 TRBV5-4
TGTGCCAGCAGTGAGTTACTGGGCTTCTACGAGCAGTACTTC CASSELLGFYEQYF once - TRBJ2-7 TRBV28
TGTGCCAGTAGTATCAGTCAGGGATGGACTGAAGCTTTCTTT CASSISQGWTEAFF - - TRBJ1-1 TRBV19
TGTGCCAGCAGCCCGGACAGACAAAAGAACACCGGGGAGCTGTTTTTT CASSPDRQKNTGELFF - - TRBJ2-2 TRBV7-3
TGTGCCAGCAGCTTAGATCCGGAGCGGTCCCCGAGCTTT CASSLDPERSPSF - - TRBJ2-3 TRBV11-3
TGTGCCAGCAGTTACGCGGGACAGGGAAATGAGCAGTTCTTC CASSYAGQGNEQFF - TRBD1 TRBJ2-1 TRBV6-6
TGTGCCAGCAGTACGATACAGGGGGTATCTGAAGCTTTCTTT CASSTIQGVSEAFF - TRBD1 TRBJ1-1 TRBV2
TGTGCCAGCAGTGACTATACAGGGGCTATGAACACTGAAGCTTTCTTT CASSDYTGAMNTEAFF few TRBD1 TRBJ1-1 TRBV28
TGTGCCAGCAGCCAGGCGGGCGGAGCACCTACTAATTCACCCCTCCACTTT CASSQAGGAPTNSPLHF - - TRBJ1-6 TRBV14
TGCAGCGTAAAGAAAACAGGGGGCGATGGCTACACCTTC CSVKKTGGDGYTF once TRBD1 TRBJ1-2 TRBV29-1
TGTGCCAGCAGCCGATGGCAGGGGGCGCCGGGTTCAGCTTTCTTT CASSRWQGAPGSAFF - TRBD1 TRBJ1-1 TRBV7-9
TGCAGCGTTGAATTCCCCGGGACAGGGGCCTATGGCTACACCTTC CSVEFPGTGAYGYTF few TRBD1 TRBJ1-2 TRBV29-1
TGTGCCAGCAACTGGGAGGGTGTTCCGGATGGCTACACCTTC CASNWEGVPDGYTF - - TRBJ1-2 TRBV5-8
TGCAGCGTTCAAGGGAGCGGGCAAAGCACAGATACGCAGTATTTT CSVQGSGQSTDTQYF - - TRBJ2-3 TRBV29-1
TGTGCCAGCAGTTTCGGCTATGGCTACACCTTC CASSFGYGYTF - - TRBJ1-2 TRBV28
TGCGCCAGCAGCTTGAGACTAGCGGGGGGGGCCCAAGAGACCCAGTACTTC CASSLRLAGGAQETQYF - TRBD2 TRBJ2-5 TRBV5-1
TGTGCCAGCAGCCGAGTCGTAGGCAGGGGATTAGGGGAGACCCAGTACTTC CASSRVVGRGLGETQYF - - TRBJ2-5 TRBV5-6
TGTGCCAGCAGCTTCGGGTTCATGGACACTGAAGCTTTCTTT CASSFGFMDTEAFF - - TRBJ1-1 TRBV9
TGTGCCAGCAGCCGGAGCATCACTAGCGGGGGGCCTCAGGCGGAGACCCAGTACTTC CASSRSITSGGPQAETQYF - TRBD2 TRBJ2-5 TRBV7-9
TGTGCCAGCAGTTACTCGGGGGGACAGTATGGCTACACCTTC CASSYSGGQYGYTF - TRBD1 TRBJ1-2 TRBV6-5
TGTGCCAGTAGTTCCAACCGGGGGACAGGGGCCCACAATGAGCAGTTCTTC CASSSNRGTGAHNEQFF - TRBD1 TRBJ2-1 TRBV19
TGTGCCAGCAGGAGCGGCCAGAGCACAGATACGCAGTATTTT CASRSGQSTDTQYF - - TRBJ2-3 TRBV2